The TCR beta chain described here comes from a study of blood T cell repertoires in COVID-19. Study context: The United States, Italy and Spain provided the acute and convalescent COVID-19 samples. Nucleic acid was either cDNA or gDNA, and it came from T cells, B-cell-depleted T cells, or PBMCs.

V was trimmed by 0 bases and J by 4 bases, leaving 7 bases between them. Germline CDR1 is ENHRY and CDR2 is SYGVKD. The CDR3 covers 14 residues. Authors' processing steps: Using reference gene primer amplification, nucleated cell counts were estimated. The method was immunoSEQ multiplex PCR; TCRdb's version includes in-frame clones alone and lacks a portion of them. The V and J calls and clone size come from that table; D and trimming were worked out from the DNA. Here the sample spans about 250,000 clones, around nine tenths being singletons. This receptor was obtained from a woman aged 40 to 50 who had recovered from COVID-19. The genes are TRBV10-3 and TRBJ2-1; D might be TRBD1 (5 bases). The sample was peripheral blood. Written as DNA, the CDR3 is TGTGCCATCAGTGAGTCGCAGGGATACAATGAGCAGTTCTTC. It is translated as CAISESQGYNEQFF.